A single sample is the source of the 5 T cell receptor beta chains below, sequenced in a study of blood T cells in healthy people across ages. Next came a second PCR, run for about 6 to 12 cycles, which used a sample-barcoded 5' primer along with a J-beta primer mix. Each CDR3 protein gets one entry after TCRdb re-called the 5' RACE reads with MiXCR. The sample records about 750,000 distinct CDR3 sequences, about 55% being singletons. The sample was blood. The source is a man at least 80 years old in good health.

This clonotype was found many times. At one boundary the junction diverges from the germline segment, which might be a read error. The chain carries TRBV5-1 and TRBJ1-2, with TRBD1 matching over 8 bases. The CDR3 runs 15 residues. Germline assignment: CDR1 SGHRS and CDR2 YFSETQ. This CDR3 reads CASSLGQGANYGYTF. The CDR3 coding sequence is TGTGCCAGCAGCTTAGGGCAGGGGGCGAACTATGGCTACACCTTC.

This clonotype came up a few times. The rearrangement joins TRBV28 to TRBJ1-4; D is possibly TRBD1 (5 bases). Germline V gene data show CDR1 as MDHEN and CDR2 as SYDVKM. Trimming left V 6 bases short and J 7 bases short, with 18 bases between. The CDR3 consists of 15 residues. CDR3 nucleotide sequence: TGTGCCAGCAGCGTGCTGGCCGGGGCGGTTGAAAAACTGTTTTTT. As protein: CASSVLAGAVEKLFF.

The J gene is TRBJ2-3, the V gene TRBV5-1; possible D gene TRBD2, 5 bases. The CDR3 length is 16 residues. Germline V gene lookup returns CDR1 SGHRS and CDR2 YFSETQ. Trimming pared 2 bases from V and 1 base from J, leaving 14 bases between. The CDR3 region is CASSLIRAGRTDTQYF. CDR3 DNA: TGCGCCAGCAGCTTAATAAGGGCGGGTCGCACAGATACGCAGTATTTT.

In its sample, this clonotype was seen once. This sequence joins TRBV25-1 and TRBJ1-4, with a weak D call TRBD1 (5 bases). Per the germline V gene, CDR1 is MGHDK and CDR2 is SYGVNS. V was pared by 4 bases and J by 2 bases, with 11 bases between. This CDR3 has 15 residues. CDR3 in DNA: TGTGCCAGCAGTGGTGGGGGTATCACTAATGAAAAACTGTTTTTT. Amino acid sequence: CASSGGGITNEKLFF.

The J gene is TRBJ2-3, the V gene TRBV20-1; 8 bases match TRBD1. CDR1 is DFQATT and CDR2 is SNEGSKA in the germline V gene (reference sequence). This CDR3 has 15 amino acids. J lost 4 bases, V lost 6 bases, and 12 bases had no gene match. CDR3 DNA: TGCAGTGCCCGGAGGACAGGGTATAAGTCAGATACGCAGTATTTT. It is translated as CSARRTGYKSDTQYF.